These T cell receptor beta chains were read from a single sample in a study of long-term antiretroviral therapy in people with HIV. TCRdb's table, derived via immunoSEQ multiplex PCR, lists solely in-frame clones and lacks some. The table has fewer than 30,000 clones, around 84% seen once. The material sequenced was unsorted PBMCs, taken 4.4 years after starting antiretroviral therapy. The receptors originated from a man in his thirties or forties with HIV. CDR3s include the opening cysteine and the closing phenylalanine or tryptophan. D genes are given only for firm matches. Clone size is stated in some rows and not others, as once, few, many or a class when expanded.

CDR3nt: TGCGCCAGCAGCCAAGGGGCTTCGTTCGGCCCAGATACGCAGTATTTT; CDR3aa: CASSQGASFGPDTQYF; v_gene: TRBV4-3; j_gene: TRBJ2-3; abundance: few; len: 16; d_gene: -
CDR3nt: TGCAGTGCTAGACAGGGCTACGAGCAGTACTTC; CDR3aa: CSARQGYEQYF; v_gene: TRBV20-1; j_gene: TRBJ2-7; abundance: -; len: 11; d_gene: -
CDR3nt: TGCGCCAGCAGCGTCGGGGACAGGGGATATTCACCCCTCCACTTT; CDR3aa: CASSVGDRGYSPLHF; v_gene: TRBV5-1; j_gene: TRBJ1-6; abundance: -; len: 15; d_gene: TRBD1
CDR3nt: TGCGCCAGCAGCCAAGTGCCCCCCGACGGCTACACTGAAGCTTTCTTT; CDR3aa: CASSQVPPDGYTEAFF; v_gene: TRBV4-1; j_gene: TRBJ1-1; abundance: few; len: 16; d_gene: -
CDR3nt: TGTGCCAGCCCAAAGGGCCCCGTGGGGGAAAAACTGTTTTTT; CDR3aa: CASPKGPVGEKLFF; v_gene: TRBV21-1; j_gene: TRBJ1-4; abundance: once; len: 14; d_gene: -
CDR3nt: TGTGCCAGCGAGCTGGGAGGGTCCGCCGGGGAGCTGTTTTTT; CDR3aa: CASELGGSAGELFF; v_gene: TRBV6-1; j_gene: TRBJ2-2; abundance: -; len: 14; d_gene: TRBD2
CDR3nt: TGTGCCATCAGCCACCTCCAGGGGGTTCTTGAGCAGTTCTTC; CDR3aa: CAISHLQGVLEQFF; v_gene: TRBV10-3; j_gene: TRBJ2-1; abundance: -; len: 14; d_gene: TRBD1
CDR3nt: TGTGCCAGCAGTCCAAAACTGGAGCCTACAGGGGGCCATAGCAATCAGCCCCAGCATTTT; CDR3aa: CASSPKLEPTGGHSNQPQHF; v_gene: TRBV6-8; j_gene: TRBJ1-5; abundance: -; len: 20; d_gene: TRBD1
CDR3nt: TGTGCCAGCAGCGGGGACAGCCGGGAGCTGTTTTTT; CDR3aa: CASSGDSRELFF; v_gene: TRBV9; j_gene: TRBJ2-2; abundance: few; len: 12; d_gene: TRBD1
CDR3nt: TGTGCCAGCAGCCCACCACAGGGGTACGAGCAGTACTTC; CDR3aa: CASSPPQGYEQYF; v_gene: TRBV7-9; j_gene: TRBJ2-7; abundance: -; len: 13; d_gene: TRBD1
CDR3nt: TGTGCTAGTGCCCCGGGTCTGAACACTGAAGCTTTCTTT; CDR3aa: CASAPGLNTEAFF; v_gene: TRBV12-5; j_gene: TRBJ1-1; abundance: -; len: 13; d_gene: -
CDR3nt: TGTGCCAGCAGCTTAGGGGGACTAGTTGTCAACGAGCAGTACTTC; CDR3aa: CASSLGGLVVNEQYF; v_gene: TRBV7-6; j_gene: TRBJ2-7; abundance: once; len: 15; d_gene: TRBD2
CDR3nt: TGTGCCAGCAGCTTAGCGGGAGAGGGGGGCAATGAGCAGTTCTTC; CDR3aa: CASSLAGEGGNEQFF; v_gene: TRBV7-6; j_gene: TRBJ2-1; abundance: -; len: 15; d_gene: -
CDR3nt: TGTGCCAGCTCGCACAGGGAGGGAGTAGCCAAAAACATTCAGTACTTC; CDR3aa: CASSHREGVAKNIQYF; v_gene: TRBV18; j_gene: TRBJ2-4; abundance: -; len: 16; d_gene: -
CDR3nt: TGTGCCAGCAGCTCGAGCCCGGACAGGGGAGTGGAAAAACTGTTTTTT; CDR3aa: CASSSSPDRGVEKLFF; v_gene: TRBV7-9; j_gene: TRBJ1-4; abundance: once; len: 16; d_gene: TRBD1
CDR3nt: TGTGCCAGCAGTTCCACCGACAACATAAACACTGAAGCTTTCTTT; CDR3aa: CASSSTDNINTEAFF; v_gene: TRBV27; j_gene: TRBJ1-1; abundance: -; len: 15; d_gene: -
CDR3nt: TGTGCCAGCAGCCAAGATCCAGGGACTAGCACAGATACGCAGTATTTT; CDR3aa: CASSQDPGTSTDTQYF; v_gene: TRBV4-2; j_gene: TRBJ2-3; abundance: -; len: 16; d_gene: -
CDR3nt: TGTGCCAGCAGCACCCCCTCTAGCGGGAGGGCTTGGGCCGAGCAGTACTTC; CDR3aa: CASSTPSSGRAWAEQYF; v_gene: TRBV28; j_gene: TRBJ2-7; abundance: -; len: 17; d_gene: TRBD2
CDR3nt: TGCGCCAGCAGCCAAAGGACAGGGGTGACCGGGGAGCTGTTTTTT; CDR3aa: CASSQRTGVTGELFF; v_gene: TRBV4-3; j_gene: TRBJ2-2; abundance: -; len: 15; d_gene: TRBD1
CDR3nt: TGCGCCAGCAGCTTGGGGCCCCCTAGCGGCAACTACGAGCAGTACTTC; CDR3aa: CASSLGPPSGNYEQYF; v_gene: TRBV5-1; j_gene: TRBJ2-7; abundance: -; len: 16; d_gene: TRBD2
CDR3nt: TGTGCCAGCAGCTTAGAAACGCCCAACACTGAAGCTTTCTTT; CDR3aa: CASSLETPNTEAFF; v_gene: TRBV11-2; j_gene: TRBJ1-1; abundance: -; len: 14; d_gene: -
CDR3nt: TGTGCCAGCAGGTCCGGGACGGATTATAATTCACCCCTCCACTTT; CDR3aa: CASRSGTDYNSPLHF; v_gene: TRBV2; j_gene: TRBJ1-6; abundance: -; len: 15; d_gene: -
CDR3nt: TGTGCCAGCCTAGCGTCCACCGGGGAGCTGTTTTTT; CDR3aa: CASLASTGELFF; v_gene: TRBV7-8; j_gene: TRBJ2-2; abundance: few; len: 12; d_gene: -
CDR3nt: TGTGCCAGCAGTTTATCGGCATATCCCTACTACGAGCAGTACTTC; CDR3aa: CASSLSAYPYYEQYF; v_gene: TRBV27; j_gene: TRBJ2-7; abundance: -; len: 15; d_gene: -
CDR3nt: TGTGCCAGCAGTTTAGGGACTAGCCTCGAGACCCAGTACTTC; CDR3aa: CASSLGTSLETQYF; v_gene: TRBV27; j_gene: TRBJ2-5; abundance: -; len: 14; d_gene: TRBD2
CDR3nt: TGTGCTAGTGGTTTCGCGTACGAGCAGTACTTC; CDR3aa: CASGFAYEQYF; v_gene: TRBV12-5; j_gene: TRBJ2-7; abundance: -; len: 11; d_gene: -
CDR3nt: TGCGCCAGCAGCCGCGGTTTAACCTCTCTCGGGATGCGGGGCTATGGCTACACCTTC; CDR3aa: CASSRGLTSLGMRGYGYTF; v_gene: TRBV4-3; j_gene: TRBJ1-2; abundance: -; len: 19; d_gene: -
CDR3nt: TGTGCCAGCAGTTACGTTGCCGAAAGCTCCTACAATGAGCAGTTCTTC; CDR3aa: CASSYVAESSYNEQFF; v_gene: TRBV6-5; j_gene: TRBJ2-1; abundance: -; len: 16; d_gene: -
CDR3nt: TGTGCCAGCAGGGGAACAGGGGCGGGGTACGAGCAGTACTTC; CDR3aa: CASRGTGAGYEQYF; v_gene: TRBV6-5; j_gene: TRBJ2-7; abundance: -; len: 14; d_gene: -
CDR3nt: TGTGCCATCAGTGGTAATTGGGGGAGCACTGAAGCTTTCTTT; CDR3aa: CAISGNWGSTEAFF; v_gene: TRBV10-3; j_gene: TRBJ1-1; abundance: -; len: 14; d_gene: -
CDR3nt: TGTGCCAGCAGTTACTTGTTGGGGACTGAAGCTTTCTTT; CDR3aa: CASSYLLGTEAFF; v_gene: TRBV6-5; j_gene: TRBJ1-1; abundance: -; len: 13; d_gene: -
CDR3nt: TGTGCCAGCAGCTTAGCGGGGACCTTTAATGAAAAACTGTTTTTT; CDR3aa: CASSLAGTFNEKLFF; v_gene: TRBV7-9; j_gene: TRBJ1-4; abundance: -; len: 15; d_gene: -